The rows below give T cell receptor beta chains drawn from one sample of a study of blood T cell repertoires in COVID-19. TCRdb's table, derived via immunoSEQ multiplex PCR, lists solely in-frame clones and lacks some. Of about 70,000 clones detected, nearly 85% appear once; the ten largest clones hold 1.5% to 2%. Sequencing used peripheral blood. These receptors all come from a woman in her fifties or sixties with acute or convalescent COVID-19. The CDR3 runs from the conserved cysteine through the conserved F or W. Each record gives: V gene, J gene, D gene, clone size, CDR3 DNA, CDR3 protein. D genes are given only for firm matches. Size tells how often a clone was seen (once, few, many) or the class of an expanded clone, and some rows leave it out.

>TRBV3-1/TRBV3-2|TRBJ1-2|-|-
TGTGCCAGCAGCCAAGATCCGGCCAGGGTCGGCACCTTC
CASSQDPARVGTF
>TRBV5-1|TRBJ1-2|TRBD1|-
TGCGCCAGCAGCTTGCAGCCGGGACAGGGGGCCGGTGGCTACACCTTC
CASSLQPGQGAGGYTF
>TRBV9|TRBJ2-5|-|-
TGTGCCAGCAGCGCAGGGGACGAGGGGACCCAGTACTTC
CASSAGDEGTQYF
>TRBV19|TRBJ1-5|-|-
TGTGCCAGTAGTATGGAGGTTTTCAATCAGCCCCAGCATTTT
CASSMEVFNQPQHF
>TRBV19|TRBJ2-2|TRBD1|-
TGTGCCAGTAGAGGACAGGGGGACCACACCGGGGAGCTGTTTTTT
CASRGQGDHTGELFF
>TRBV5-4|TRBJ2-7|TRBD2|-
TGTGCCAGCAGCTTGATCGGGGGGAACACCTACGAGCAGTACTTC
CASSLIGGNTYEQYF
>TRBV2|TRBJ2-1|TRBD1|few
TGTGCCAGCAGTGAAGAGGCAGGGGGCCGCTCCGAGCAGTTCTTC
CASSEEAGGRSEQFF
>TRBV7-2|TRBJ2-1|TRBD2|-
TGTGCCAGCAGCTTAGCTGGCGGGGGGGCCGTTTTCGATGAGCAGTTCTTC
CASSLAGGGAVFDEQFF
>TRBV7-2|TRBJ1-2|TRBD1|few
TGTGCCAGCAGCTCTACAGGGGGCCGTCGTGGCTACACCTTC
CASSSTGGRRGYTF
>TRBV4-2|TRBJ2-1|TRBD2|-
TGTGCCAGCAGCCAAGTGCTAGCGGGAGATTTTAAGGGGCAGTTCTTC
CASSQVLAGDFKGQFF
>TRBV19|TRBJ1-5|TRBD1|-
TGTGCCAGTAGCAGGGACAGCCTCCTCATGTCCCAGCATTTT
CASSRDSLLMSQHF
>TRBV2|TRBJ2-4|TRBD2|-
TGTGCCAGCAGTGAAGAGGGGACTAGCGGGTCCCATCAGTACTTC
CASSEEGTSGSHQYF
>TRBV5-1|TRBJ2-1|-|-
TGCGCCAGCAGCTTGATCGACGGGGGAGTAGGCAATGAGCAGTTCTTC
CASSLIDGGVGNEQFF
>TRBV9|TRBJ1-2|-|-
TGTGCCAGCAGCGTAATGACAAATAACTATGGCTACACCTTC
CASSVMTNNYGYTF
>TRBV7-4|TRBJ1-5|TRBD1|few
TGTGCCAGCAGCCTAAATGACAGGGGGCTTTGGCAGCCCCAGCATTTT
CASSLNDRGLWQPQHF
>TRBV29-1|TRBJ2-3|-|-
TGCAGCGTGGGGGCAGGCCTTCTAAGCACAGATACGCAGTATTTT
CSVGAGLLSTDTQYF
>TRBV19|TRBJ1-5|-|few
TGTGCCAGTAGTATAAGGGGCAGCAATCAGCCCCAGCATTTT
CASSIRGSNQPQHF
>TRBV19|TRBJ2-7|-|-
TGTGCCAGTAGAGGAGGGGCGGCTACCTACGAGCAGTACTTC
CASRGGAATYEQYF
>TRBV29-1|TRBJ1-1|-|-
TGCAGCGTTGCCGCCCCCAGCACTGAAGCTTTCTTT
CSVAAPSTEAFF
>TRBV5-6|TRBJ2-5|-|-
TGTGCCAGCGGGCCGGGGTTTGTGGGAGAGACCCAGTACTTC
CASGPGFVGETQYF
>TRBV7-9|TRBJ2-7|-|-
TGTGCCAGCAGCTTAGACACAGGGATCAGCGAGCAGTACTTC
CASSLDTGISEQYF
>TRBV9|TRBJ2-2|TRBD2|-
TGTGCCAGCAGCGTAGTCAGAAATCCGGGACTACCAAACACCGGGGAGCTGTTTTTT
CASSVVRNPGLPNTGELFF
>TRBV27|TRBJ1-4|TRBD1|-
TGTGCCAGCAGTTTATTAGGGACAGGTGAAAAACTGTTTTTT
CASSLLGTGEKLFF
>TRBV28|TRBJ1-3|-|-
TGTGCCAGCAACCCGCAGGAAGCGGTGAGAAACACCATATATTTT
CASNPQEAVRNTIYF
>TRBV1|TRBJ2-1|-|-
TGCACCAGCAGCCCATCGGGACTAGCGGGGGACAATGAGCAGTTCTTC
CTSSPSGLAGDNEQFF
>TRBV5-1|TRBJ1-1|-|-
TGCGCCAGCAGCCCCTCTAGAACCACTGAAGCTTTCTTT
CASSPSRTTEAFF
>TRBV2|TRBJ1-5|-|-
TGTGCCAGCACTCGGGAGGCGGTCAATCAGCCCCAGCATTTT
CASTREAVNQPQHF
>TRBV5-6|TRBJ1-2|TRBD1|once
TGTGCCAGCAGCACCGGACAGGGCTATGGCTACACCTTC
CASSTGQGYGYTF
>TRBV7-8|TRBJ1-1|TRBD1|-
TGTGCCAGCAGCTTAGGTGGCCGGCAACTAGACAGGGGCAATTTT
CASSLGGRQLDRGNF
>TRBV24-1|TRBJ1-1|-|-
TGTGCCACCAGTGATAACGCGAGGAACACTGAAGCTTTCTTT
CATSDNARNTEAFF
>TRBV2|TRBJ1-1|-|-
TGTGCCAGCAGTGTAGGAGGGAGAACTGAAGCTTTCTTT
CASSVGGRTEAFF
>TRBV4-1|TRBJ1-1|TRBD1|-
TGCGCCAGCAGGACAGGGGGTACCCAAGCTTTCTTT
CASRTGGTQAFF
>TRBV19|TRBJ1-5|-|-
TGTGCCAGTAGTATCGAACAAGGCGGACAGCTGTGGCAGCCCCAGCATTTT
CASSIEQGGQLWQPQHF
>TRBV5-1|TRBJ1-2|-|few
TGCGCCAGCAGCCGTTTACAGGGTGATGGCTACACCTTC
CASSRLQGDGYTF
>TRBV5-3|TRBJ1-3|-|-
TGTGCCAGAAGCTTGTTGGGGGCGCAAGGAAACACCATATATTTT
CARSLLGAQGNTIYF
>TRBV11-2|TRBJ1-6|-|-
TGTGCCAGCAGTTGGGGAAGTGGGGCAAATTCACCCCTCCACTTT
CASSWGSGANSPLHF
>TRBV4-2|TRBJ1-3|-|few
TGTGCCAGCAGCCAAGTCCCAGGGGCTGGAAACACCATATATTTT
CASSQVPGAGNTIYF
>TRBV18|TRBJ2-1|TRBD2|-
TGTGCCAGCTCACCACCTTGGGCGGGAGTAGGGAATGAGCAGTTCTTC
CASSPPWAGVGNEQFF
>TRBV5-1|TRBJ1-1|TRBD1|-
TGCGCCAGCAGCCCGAAGACAGGGGTGGGGACTGAAGCTTTCTTT
CASSPKTGVGTEAFF
>TRBV24-1|TRBJ2-3|-|-
TGTGCCACCAGTCTTGGACAGAGAGTTACAGATACGCAGTATTTT
CATSLGQRVTDTQYF
>TRBV6-5|TRBJ1-2|-|-
TGTGCCAGCAGTTACCGACAGTATCGAAAGAACTATGGCTACACCTTC
CASSYRQYRKNYGYTF
>TRBV30|TRBJ1-2|TRBD1|-
TGTGCCTGGAGTGTACTGGGACAGATGTACTATGGCTACACCTTC
CAWSVLGQMYYGYTF
>TRBV5-1|TRBJ1-2|-|-
TGCGCCAGCAGACAGATGACAGGAGGTCCCTATGGCTACACCTTC
CASRQMTGGPYGYTF
>TRBV18|TRBJ1-1|-|-
TGTGCCAGCTCACCGACCGGCCAGGGGCAGGCTACCGAAGCTTTCTTT
CASSPTGQGQATEAFF
>TRBV7-2|TRBJ1-1|TRBD1|-
TGTGCCAGCTCTGAAGCCAGGGGGCGTATCACTGAAGCTTTCTTT
CASSEARGRITEAFF
>TRBV28|TRBJ2-3|-|-
TGTGCCAGCCTCCAAAACGGGGGTTTGGGCACAGATACGCAGTATTTT
CASLQNGGLGTDTQYF
>TRBV24-1|TRBJ2-2|TRBD2|-
TGTGCCACGCCAAGCCAACTAGCGGGAGGGCCTTTCACCGGGGAGCTGTTTTTT
CATPSQLAGGPFTGELFF